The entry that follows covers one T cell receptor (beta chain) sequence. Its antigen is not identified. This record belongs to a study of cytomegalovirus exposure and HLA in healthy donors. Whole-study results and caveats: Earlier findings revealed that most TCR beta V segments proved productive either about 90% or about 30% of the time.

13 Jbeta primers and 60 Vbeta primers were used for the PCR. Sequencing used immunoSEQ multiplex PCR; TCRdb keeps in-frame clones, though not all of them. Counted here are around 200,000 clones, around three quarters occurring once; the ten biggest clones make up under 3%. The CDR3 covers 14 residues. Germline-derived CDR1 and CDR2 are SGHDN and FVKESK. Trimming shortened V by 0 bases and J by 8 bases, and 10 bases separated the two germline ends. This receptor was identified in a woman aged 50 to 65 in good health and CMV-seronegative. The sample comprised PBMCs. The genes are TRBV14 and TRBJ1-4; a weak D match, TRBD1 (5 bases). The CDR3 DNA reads TGTGCCAGCAGCCAAGATCTCCGGGGGGAAAAACTGTTTTTT. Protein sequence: CASSQDLRGEKLFF.